The rows below give T cell receptor beta chains drawn from one sample of a study of blood T cell repertoires in COVID-19. TCRdb's copy holds only in-frame clones and misses some; the assay was immunoSEQ multiplex PCR. Of around 310,000 clones in the sample, around 90% are singletons; the top ten hold approximately 0.98%. The sequencing sample was made of peripheral blood. Receptor source: a woman in her forties with COVID-19, enrolled during active disease. The CDR3 runs from the conserved cysteine through the conserved F or W. The D gene is left open where the match is weak. Rows give clone size only sometimes, using once, few, many, or a class for an expanded clone.

d_call: TRBD2
clone_size: -
cdr3_length: 16
v_call: TRBV18
j_call: TRBJ2-3
cdr3_nt: TGTGCCAGCTCACCCGGACTAGCGGGAGGGGCAGATACGCAGTATTTT
cdr3_aa: CASSPGLAGGADTQYF

d_call: -
clone_size: -
cdr3_length: 14
v_call: TRBV6-2/TRBV6-3
j_call: TRBJ2-3
cdr3_nt: TGTGCCAGCAGTTACTCGAAGTCCAGGGATACGCAGTATTTT
cdr3_aa: CASSYSKSRDTQYF

d_call: -
clone_size: -
cdr3_length: 17
v_call: TRBV9
j_call: TRBJ2-6
cdr3_nt: TGTGCCAGCAGCGTGAAAATTCAGGGCTCTGGGGCCAACGTCCTGACTTTC
cdr3_aa: CASSVKIQGSGANVLTF

d_call: TRBD1
clone_size: few
cdr3_length: 17
v_call: TRBV30
j_call: TRBJ1-6
cdr3_nt: TGTGCCTGGAATCCGGGACAGGGCCCATCATTGGGTTCACCCCTCCACTTT
cdr3_aa: CAWNPGQGPSLGSPLHF

d_call: -
clone_size: few
cdr3_length: 17
v_call: TRBV5-4
j_call: TRBJ1-5
cdr3_nt: TGTGCCAGCAGTTTTGGCGGGGGCATGTTGAGCAATCAGCCCCAGCATTTT
cdr3_aa: CASSFGGGMLSNQPQHF

d_call: -
clone_size: once
cdr3_length: 14
v_call: TRBV19
j_call: TRBJ1-4
cdr3_nt: TGTGCCAGTAGTGCGCAGGCCATACATGAAAAACTGTTTTTT
cdr3_aa: CASSAQAIHEKLFF

d_call: TRBD1
clone_size: -
cdr3_length: 12
v_call: TRBV29-1
j_call: TRBJ2-7
cdr3_nt: TGCAGCGTTCGACAGGGTGGCTACGAGCAGTACTTC
cdr3_aa: CSVRQGGYEQYF

d_call: TRBD1
clone_size: -
cdr3_length: 16
v_call: TRBV28
j_call: TRBJ1-5
cdr3_nt: TGTGCCAGCAGGGCCACAGGGGGCTTTAGCAATCAGCCCCAGCATTTT
cdr3_aa: CASRATGGFSNQPQHF

d_call: TRBD1
clone_size: -
cdr3_length: 14
v_call: TRBV2
j_call: TRBJ1-5
cdr3_nt: TGTGCCAGCAGTGCGGGACAGGGTGGCCAGCCCCAGCATTTT
cdr3_aa: CASSAGQGGQPQHF

d_call: -
clone_size: -
cdr3_length: 12
v_call: TRBV12-3/TRBV12-4
j_call: TRBJ1-2
cdr3_nt: TGTGCCAGCAGTTTTAAGGGGCGAGGCTACACCTTC
cdr3_aa: CASSFKGRGYTF

d_call: -
clone_size: -
cdr3_length: 16
v_call: TRBV6-1
j_call: TRBJ2-6
cdr3_nt: TGTGCCAGCAGTGGGACAGTAGCCTCTGGGGCCAACGTCCTGACTTTC
cdr3_aa: CASSGTVASGANVLTF

d_call: TRBD1
clone_size: -
cdr3_length: 20
v_call: TRBV19
j_call: TRBJ1-3
cdr3_nt: TGTGCCAGTAGTATAAGGCATGTCGGGACAGGGCGATTCTCTGGAAACACCATATATTTT
cdr3_aa: CASSIRHVGTGRFSGNTIYF

d_call: -
clone_size: -
cdr3_length: 15
v_call: TRBV4-1
j_call: TRBJ2-2
cdr3_nt: TGCGCCAGCAGCCCACCCGGAGGGGCTGGCGGGGAGCTGTTTTTT
cdr3_aa: CASSPPGGAGGELFF

d_call: TRBD2
clone_size: -
cdr3_length: 16
v_call: TRBV7-3
j_call: TRBJ2-3
cdr3_nt: TGTGCCAGCAGCGAGCCTAGCGGGGAGGGGCCAGATACGCAGTATTTT
cdr3_aa: CASSEPSGEGPDTQYF

d_call: -
clone_size: -
cdr3_length: 18
v_call: TRBV4-3
j_call: TRBJ1-1
cdr3_nt: TGCGCCAGCAGCCAAGGCCCCGTTGGGGGGGCTCGGGACACTGAAGCTTTCTTT
cdr3_aa: CASSQGPVGGARDTEAFF

d_call: TRBD1
clone_size: -
cdr3_length: 14
v_call: TRBV19
j_call: TRBJ1-2
cdr3_nt: TGTGCCAGTAGGACGGACAGGTCCAACTATGGCTACACCTTC
cdr3_aa: CASRTDRSNYGYTF

d_call: -
clone_size: -
cdr3_length: 13
v_call: TRBV28
j_call: TRBJ1-1
cdr3_nt: TGTGCCAGCAAGGCGGGCTCGAGGACTGAAGCTTTCTTT
cdr3_aa: CASKAGSRTEAFF

d_call: -
clone_size: -
cdr3_length: 16
v_call: TRBV29-1
j_call: TRBJ2-1
cdr3_nt: TGCAGCGTTGAAGAGGGCGGGGGCGCGGGCTACAATGAGCAGTTCTTC
cdr3_aa: CSVEEGGGAGYNEQFF

d_call: -
clone_size: -
cdr3_length: 17
v_call: TRBV5-1
j_call: TRBJ2-6
cdr3_nt: TGCGCCAGCAGCTTGGAGGTGACTTACTCTGGGGCCAACGTCCTGACTTTC
cdr3_aa: CASSLEVTYSGANVLTF

d_call: TRBD1
clone_size: -
cdr3_length: 14
v_call: TRBV6-6
j_call: TRBJ2-1
cdr3_nt: TGTGCCAGCAGTTACTACTCGGACAGGGTTTCCCAGTTCTTC
cdr3_aa: CASSYYSDRVSQFF

d_call: -
clone_size: -
cdr3_length: 16
v_call: TRBV6-6
j_call: TRBJ2-7
cdr3_nt: TGTGCCAGCAGTGGCTACGGGACTCAAAACGTCTACGAGCAGTACTTC
cdr3_aa: CASSGYGTQNVYEQYF

d_call: TRBD1
clone_size: -
cdr3_length: 15
v_call: TRBV7-6
j_call: TRBJ2-5
cdr3_nt: TGTGCCAGCAGCTTATCAGGGGGCAGTCAAGAGACCCAGTACTTC
cdr3_aa: CASSLSGGSQETQYF

d_call: TRBD1
clone_size: -
cdr3_length: 13
v_call: TRBV19
j_call: TRBJ2-7
cdr3_nt: TGTGCCAGTAGTACGACAGGGCTGAACGAGCAGTACTTC
cdr3_aa: CASSTTGLNEQYF